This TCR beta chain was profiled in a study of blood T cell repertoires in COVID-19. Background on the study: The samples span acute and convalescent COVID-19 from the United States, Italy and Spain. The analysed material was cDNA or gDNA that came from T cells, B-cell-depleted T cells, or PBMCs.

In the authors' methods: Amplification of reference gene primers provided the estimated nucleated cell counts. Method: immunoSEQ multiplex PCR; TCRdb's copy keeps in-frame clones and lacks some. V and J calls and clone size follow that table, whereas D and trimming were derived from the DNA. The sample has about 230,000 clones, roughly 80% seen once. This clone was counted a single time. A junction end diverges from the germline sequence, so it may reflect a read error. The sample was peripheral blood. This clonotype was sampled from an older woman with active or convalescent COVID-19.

CDR3 sequence (DNA): TGCGCCAGCAGTGAGACCCCCTTATCTAGCGACTTCTACAATGAGCACTTCTTC. Protein product: CASSETPLSSDFYNEHFF. The chain has TRBV10-1 and TRBJ2-1; possibly TRBD2 for D (6 bases). The CDR3 runs to 18 residues. The germline V gene encodes CDR1 WNHNN and CDR2 SYGVQD (reference sequence).